This T cell receptor beta chain comes out of a study of T cells in Graves' hyperthyroidism and ophthalmopathy. General study findings and limits: Blood also contained most expanded thyroid clonotypes above 0.001.

TCR beta CDR3 sequences were amplified from RNA transcripts. First-round RT-PCR of the TCR CDR3 relied on the HTBI primer set. TCRdb analysed the multiplex PCR reads with MiXCR anew, one entry per CDR3 protein. Of hundreds of thousands of distinct CDR3 sequences in the sample, about 15% were seen once. Regarding this clonotype: The antigen is undetermined.

V lost 6 bases to trimming and J lost 2 bases, with 14 bases between them. The CDR3 covers 15 residues. Thyroid ultrasound and orbital computed tomography, with clinical symptoms and serum thyroxine and TRAb, informed diagnoses. This clonotype was obtained from a woman between 35 and 50 years old with Graves' ophthalmopathy. The specimen was blood. This rearrangement joins TRBV12-3 or TRBV12-4 to TRBJ1-5, with a tentative D call TRBD1 (5 bases). The CDR3 nucleotides read TGTGCCAGCAGCCCGGGACCGAGGGGCAATCAGCCCCAGCATTTT. Its translation is CASSPGPRGNQPQHF.